These 15 T cell receptor beta chains share one sample of origin, sequenced in a study of human T cells and chemical hapten exposure. The sample's time point: pre-sensitization, week 0. The treatment denotes: therapeutic diphenylcyclopropenone sensitization with weekly scalp DPC. TCRdb independently ran MiXCR on the RACE reads; one entry per CDR3 protein. The data contain tens of thousands of distinct CDR3 sequences, around 7% of them singletons. Here the sequenced sample was whole blood, taken in connection with sensitization to the hapten diphenylcyclopropenone (DPC). The receptors were sampled from a woman aged 25-40 years with alopecia areata. Some clones in this sample may be carry-over from other donors' samples.

This clonotype was seen a handful of times. The chain couples TRBV19 to TRBJ2-7; D ambiguous. Trimming pared 5 bases from V and 2 bases from J, leaving 10 bases between. Germline loops: CDR1 LNHDA, CDR2 SQIVND (reference sequence). The CDR3 is 13 amino acids. CDR3 nucleotides: TGTGCCAGTAGTTCACAGATAACCTACGAGCAGTACTTC. Translating it yields CASSSQITYEQYF.

This clonotype has more than one count but fewer than ten. V usage is TRBV6-2 or TRBV6-3 and J usage is TRBJ1-1, with no clear D. V was trimmed by 2 bases and J by 1 base, leaving 5 bases between them. CDR1 is MNHEY and CDR2 is SVGEGT in the germline V gene. CDR3 size: 13 residues. CDR3 in amino acids: CASSYLQNTEAFF. The CDR3 region has the DNA TGTGCCAGCAGTTACCTCCAGAACACTGAAGCTTTCTTT.

This clonotype has just a few counts. The chain has TRBV3-1 and TRBJ1-2; D gene uncertain. V was cut by 4 bases and J by 0 bases, with 12 bases left in between. CDR3 length: 15 residues. Germline V gene data show CDR1 as LGHDT and CDR2 as YNNKEL (reference sequence). The CDR3 sequence is CASSPNLDTNYGYTF. CDR3 sequence (DNA): TGTGCCAGCAGCCCAAATTTAGACACTAACTATGGCTACACCTTC.

There are many counts of this clonotype. The rearrangement uses TRBV3-1 and TRBJ1-5; tentative D call: TRBD1 (5 bases). The CDR3 totals 15 residues. CDR1 and CDR2 from the germline V gene are LGHDT and YNNKEL (reference sequence). V gave up 4 bases and J gave up 3 bases, with 13 bases separating them. CDR3 region: CASSRQTGANQPQHF. The CDR3 region has the DNA TGTGCCAGCAGCCGCCAAACTGGGGCCAATCAGCCCCAGCATTTT.

Ten or more counts support this clonotype. J is TRBJ1-5 and V is TRBV6-2 or TRBV6-3, with 7 bases lining up with TRBD1. V lost 6 bases and J lost 4; bases outside the gene matches: 9. The CDR3 is 15 amino acids. From germline, CDR1 is MNHEY and CDR2 SVGEGT. This CDR3 is CASSTRQGPNQPQHF. The CDR3 DNA reads TGTGCCAGCAGCACCAGACAGGGCCCGAATCAGCCCCAGCATTTT.

In regard to this clonotype: One junction end does not reproduce the germline sequence, and a read error may be involved. The chain couples TRBV29-1 to TRBJ1-2; 9 bases are a match to TRBD1. Germline CDR1 SQVTM, CDR2 ANQGSEA. The CDR3 totals 16 residues. This chain's CDR3 is CSVSIRFRDRASGDTF. In DNA form, the CDR3 reads TGCAGCGTCTCCATAAGGTTCCGGGACAGGGCAAGTGGCGACACCTTC.

The chain combines TRBV10-3 with TRBJ1-5; 7 nucleotides match TRBD1. Trimming at V came to 3 bases and at J to 4 bases, leaving 6 bases not matched to a gene. Germline V gives CDR1 ENHRY, CDR2 SYGVKD. The CDR3 has 15 residues. The DNA of the CDR3 is TGTGCCATCAGTGAAGGGGACAGATCTAATCAGCCCCAGCATTTT. Translated: CAISEGDRSNQPQHF.

The chain recombines TRBV7-8 with TRBJ2-5; tentative D call: TRBD2 (6 bases). The CDR3 totals 16 residues. Trimming shortened V by 1 base and J by 1 base, and 13 bases separated the two germline ends. Germline V gene data show CDR1 as SGHVS and CDR2 as FQNEAQ. The CDR3 sequence: CASSLVPSVPQETQYF. The CDR3 bases are TGTGCCAGCAGCTTAGTGCCTAGCGTCCCCCAAGAGACCCAGTACTTC.

J is TRBJ1-6 and V is TRBV25-1; a weak D match, TRBD1 (5 bases). This CDR3 comprises 12 residues. Trimming stripped 7 bases from V and 4 bases from J, with 5 bases between. Germline V lookup: CDR1 MGHDK, CDR2 SYGVNS. The CDR3 sequence: CASKGYNSPLHF. For the CDR3, the DNA is TGTGCCAGCAAGGGGTATAATTCACCCCTCCACTTT.

This clonotype was counted at least ten times. V usage is TRBV6-1 and J usage is TRBJ1-2; possibly TRBD1 for D (5 bases). The CDR3 covers 13 residues. Germline-derived CDR1 and CDR2 are MNHNS and SASEGT. Trimming pared 10 bases from V and 0 bases from J, leaving 12 bases between. CDR3 sequence (DNA): TGTGCCATCTTCGACAGTTCTAACTATGGCTACACCTTC. Its translation: CAIFDSSNYGYTF.

To note about this clonotype: This could be a read error, since a much larger clone is one nucleotide away. The chain recombines TRBV7-9 with TRBJ1-2; 8 nucleotides match TRBD1. This CDR3 is 14 amino acids long. Germline-derived CDR1 and CDR2 are SEHNR and FQNEAQ (reference sequence). The CDR3 DNA reads as TGTGCCAGCAGCCCGACGACAGGGGACTATGGCGACACCTTC. Translated: CASSPTTGDYGDTF.

In this sample, this clonotype turned up many times. The chain is built from TRBV12-3 or TRBV12-4 and TRBJ1-1; D not resolved. The CDR3 covers 14 residues. Trimming removed 3 bases at V and 3 bases at J, with 11 bases between. CDR3 sequence (DNA): TGTGCCAGCAGTTTTGGGTTAGGGTACACTGAAGCTTTCTTT. It encodes CASSFGLGYTEAFF.

The CDR3 is CAISAAGTARSYGYTF. Written as DNA, the CDR3 is TGTGCCATCAGTGCGGCCGGGACAGCACGCAGCTATGGCTACACCTTC. V and J are TRBV10-3 and TRBJ1-2, with 7 bases that match TRBD1. Trimming removed 4 bases from V and 4 bases from J; junction bases left unmatched: 12. This CDR3 is built from 16 residues. The V gene's germline CDR1 is ENHRY and CDR2 SYGVKD.

In its sample, this clonotype was seen many times. The chain uses TRBV29-1 and TRBJ2-7, with TRBD1 matching 8 bases. Germline values: CDR1 SQVTM, CDR2 ANQGSEA. The CDR3 is made up of 13 amino acids. V lost 3 bases to trimming and J lost 2 bases; unmatched junction nucleotides: 3. CDR3 sequence (DNA): TGCAGCGTTGACGGACAGGGCCCCTACGAGCAGTACTTC. This gives the protein CSVDGQGPYEQYF.

This clonotype appeared many times. This chain connects TRBV7-2 to TRBJ1-1; possible D gene TRBD1, 6 bases. V lost 0 bases, J lost 7 bases, and 12 bases lay in between. Germline assignment: CDR1 SGHTA and CDR2 FQGNSA. The CDR3 is 14 amino acids. The CDR3 loop reads CASSLAGARNEAFF. In DNA, the CDR3 is TGTGCCAGCAGCTTAGCGGGGGCTAGGAATGAAGCTTTCTTT.